Listed here is a single TCR beta chain. What it binds is unknown. Time point here: blood 4 weeks post-SBRT, at nephrectomy. The sample's treatment: 15 Gy SBRT to primary tumor, nephrectomy 4 weeks later. Nephrectomy followed 15 Gy stereotactic body radiation by 4 weeks. After SBRT, blood was collected at 2 and 4 weeks, plus baseline. This renal cell carcinoma was of the clear cell type. Produced via immunoSEQ multiplex PCR; TCRdb's table is partial and in-frame only. The sample records roughly 100,000 clones, approximately 82% being singletons. Trimming took 3 bases from V and 6 from J, leaving 15 bases between them. This CDR3 has 14 amino acids. Looked up from germline, CDR1 is SEHNR and CDR2 is FQNEAQ (reference sequence). This record belongs to a study of radiation and T cells in renal cell carcinoma. Study-wide results and caveats: In blood, top tumor clones expanded by 2 weeks, shrinking by 4.

This TCR came from a man aged 60 to 75 with renal cell carcinoma. Sequenced here: blood, sampled from a patient whose treatment included radiotherapy and nephrectomy. V and J are TRBV7-9 and TRBJ2-7; TRBD2 is a possible D gene (6 bases). The CDR3 DNA sequence: TGTGCCAGCAGCTTGGAGGGAGGAGGGTCCGAGCAGTACTTC. Amino acid sequence: CASSLEGGGSEQYF.